This T cell receptor beta chain was recovered during a study of early T cells in non-severe SARS-CoV-2 infection. The overall study: From unsorted whole blood, bulk RNA was sequenced, and the chains remained unpaired.

Individual cDNA molecules were tagged with unique molecular identifiers. One entry per CDR3 protein results from TCRdb running MiXCR on the 5' RACE reads. The sample yields 85,000 to 90,000 distinct CDR3 sequences, 14% seen once. This CDR3 is built from 14 residues. Deletions cut 1 base from V and 5 bases from J, with 11 bases between. In germline, CDR1 is SGHTA, CDR2 FQGNSA. Source material: whole blood. The TCR originated in an adult who was a healthcare worker with PCR-confirmed SARS-CoV-2 infection or an uninfected control (not recorded which). J is TRBJ1-1 and V is TRBV7-2, with a possible D match to TRBD1 (5 bases). In DNA, the CDR3 is TGTGCCAGCAGCTTAGATTCCGGGGGTACTGAAGCTTTCTTT. It is translated as CASSLDSGGTEAFF.